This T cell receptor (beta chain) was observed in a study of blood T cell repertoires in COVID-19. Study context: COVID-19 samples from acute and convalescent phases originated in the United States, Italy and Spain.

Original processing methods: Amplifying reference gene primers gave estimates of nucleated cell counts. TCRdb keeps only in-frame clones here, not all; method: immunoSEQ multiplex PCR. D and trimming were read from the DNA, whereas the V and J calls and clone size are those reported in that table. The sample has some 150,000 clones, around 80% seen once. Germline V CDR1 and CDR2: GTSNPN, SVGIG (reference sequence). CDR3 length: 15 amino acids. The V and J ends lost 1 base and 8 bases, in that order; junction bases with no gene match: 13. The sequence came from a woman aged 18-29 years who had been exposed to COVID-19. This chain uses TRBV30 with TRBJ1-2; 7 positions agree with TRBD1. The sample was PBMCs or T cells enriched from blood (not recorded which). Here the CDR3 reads CAWSGQGPSLKGYTF. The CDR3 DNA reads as TGTGCCTGGAGTGGACAGGGACCTTCCCTGAAGGGCTACACCTTC. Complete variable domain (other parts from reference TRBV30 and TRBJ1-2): SQTIHQWPATLVQPVGSPLSLECTVEGTSNPNLYWYRQAAGRGLQLLFYSVGIGQISSEVPQNLSASRPQDRQFILSSKKLLLSDSGFYLCAWSGQGPSLKGYTFGSGTRLTVV.